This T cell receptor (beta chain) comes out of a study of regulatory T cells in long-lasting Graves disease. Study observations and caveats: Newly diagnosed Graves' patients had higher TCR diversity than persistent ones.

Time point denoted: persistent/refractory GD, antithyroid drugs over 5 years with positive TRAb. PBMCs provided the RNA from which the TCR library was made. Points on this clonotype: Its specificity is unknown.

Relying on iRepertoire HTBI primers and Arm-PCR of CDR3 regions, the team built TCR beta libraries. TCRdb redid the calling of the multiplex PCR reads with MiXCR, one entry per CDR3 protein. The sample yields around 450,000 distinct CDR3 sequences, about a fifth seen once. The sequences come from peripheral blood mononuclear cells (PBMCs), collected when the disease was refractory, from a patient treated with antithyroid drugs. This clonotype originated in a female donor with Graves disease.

CDR3 sequence: CASSLLPGQETQYF. As DNA, the CDR3 is TGCGCCAGCAGCTTGTTGCCGGGGCAAGAGACCCAGTACTTC. The chain recombines TRBV5-1 with TRBJ2-5; possible D gene TRBD2, 5 bases. The CDR3 runs to 14 residues. Per germline, CDR1 SGHRS and CDR2 YFSETQ. V was shortened by 1 base and J by 2 bases, with 9 bases between the two germline ends.